Below are 29 T cell receptor beta chains sequenced from a single sample in a study of blood T cell repertoires in COVID-19. The method was immunoSEQ multiplex PCR; TCRdb's version includes in-frame clones alone and lacks a portion of them. The table lists some 240,000 clones, over 60% of them singletons. What was sequenced was peripheral blood. The receptor source for this set is a woman in her 70s with acute or convalescent COVID-19.

The chain has TRBV7-8 and TRBJ1-2; D is possibly TRBD1 (5 bases). CDR3 length equals 12 residues. V lost 2 bases and J 7 bases, leaving 8 bases between the germline ends. Germline V lookup: CDR1 SGHVS, CDR2 FQNEAQ. CDR3 nucleotides: TGTGCCAGCAGCTTAAGGGGCTTTGGCTACACCTTC. Translated: CASSLRGFGYTF.

The CDR3 nucleotides are TGTGCCAGCAGTCCTGGGACAGGGAGCTTAAATCAGCCCCAGCATTTT. Its translation: CASSPGTGSLNQPQHF. This chain links TRBV6-6 with TRBJ1-5, with TRBD1 matching 9 bases. The CDR3 length is 16 residues. Trimming took 5 bases from V and 4 from J; bases not matched to a gene: 9. The germline gives CDR1 MNHNY, CDR2 SVGAGI (reference sequence).

This clone has a single count. Germline and junction disagree at one end, which may indicate a read error. The gene calls are TRBV6-6 and TRBJ1-1; D possibly corresponds to TRBD1 (6 bases). The CDR3 is made up of 15 amino acids. In germline, CDR1 is MNHNY, CDR2 SVGAGI (reference sequence). CDR3 DNA sequence: TGTGTCAGCAGACCCCGCAGGGGATCAGGCACTGAAGCTTTCTTT. This translates into CVSRPRRGSGTEAFF.

The chain couples TRBV7-3 to TRBJ2-3, with 15 bases that match TRBD2. V gave up 5 bases and J gave up 1 base; unmatched junction bases: 4. The CDR3 extends over 17 amino acids. Per germline, CDR1 SGHTA and CDR2 FQGTGA. CDR3 coding DNA: TGTGCCAGCAGCGCGGGACTAGCGGGGGGTGGCACAGATACGCAGTATTTT. As protein: CASSAGLAGGGTDTQYF.

In its sample, this clone was seen once. The chain employs TRBV5-1 and TRBJ2-5, with 7 bases matching TRBD2. V trimming: 4 bases; J trimming: 1 base; junction bases outside the gene matches: 4. There are 14 residues in the CDR3. Germline V CDR1 and CDR2: SGHRS, YFSETQ. CDR3 bases: TGCGCCAGCAGCAGAATAGCGGGCCAAGAGACCCAGTACTTC. Its translation is CASSRIAGQETQYF.

This chain joins TRBV24-1 and TRBJ1-3; TRBD1 might be the D (6 bases). V shed 10 bases and J shed 1 base, with 13 bases lying between them. The CDR3 length is 14 residues. Germline V gene sequence: CDR1 KGHDR, CDR2 SFDVKD. CDR3 region: CATGGGPSGNTIYF. Written as DNA, the CDR3 is TGTGCCACAGGGGGGGGTCCATCTGGAAACACCATATATTTT.

The rearrangement uses TRBV9 and TRBJ2-7, with 11 positions matching TRBD1. V lost 3 bases to trimming and J lost 2 bases; unmatched junction nucleotides: 7. CDR3 length: 16 amino acids. The germline gives CDR1 SGDLS, CDR2 YYNGEE. CDR3 region: CASSAAGTGGPYEQYF. The DNA for the CDR3 is TGTGCCAGCAGCGCCGCCGGGACAGGGGGTCCCTACGAGCAGTACTTC.

Regarding this clone: The junction differs from germline at one of its ends, possibly a read error. The chain couples TRBV30 to TRBJ1-1; TRBD1 is a possible D gene (6 bases). The CDR3 covers 12 residues. Looked up from germline, CDR1 is GTSNPN and CDR2 is SVGIG (reference sequence). CDR3 DNA sequence: TGTGCCTGGAGCTACACAGGGTCCGCCCCGAGGTTT. Amino acid sequence: CAWSYTGSAPRF.

The V call is TRBV7-6, the J call TRBJ2-3; the D gene is possibly TRBD2 (6 bases). The CDR3 consists of 15 residues. V gave up 5 bases and J gave up 1 base, with 13 bases separating them. Germline CDR1 and CDR2: SGHVS and FNYEAQ. The CDR3 here is CASSPWGGGTDTQYF. CDR3 sequence (DNA): TGTGCCAGCAGCCCCTGGGGCGGGGGCACAGATACGCAGTATTTT.

The chain employs TRBV29-1 and TRBJ1-2; D gene uncertain. Germline CDR1 is SQVTM and CDR2 is ANQGSEA. There are 13 residues in the CDR3. Trimming stripped 2 bases from V and 6 bases from J, with 13 bases between. CDR3 loop: CSVESGLWNGYTF. The CDR3 DNA is TGCAGCGTTGAATCCGGGTTATGGAATGGCTACACCTTC.

V usage is TRBV6-6 and J usage is TRBJ1-2; D might be TRBD1 (6 bases). Germline V gene data show CDR1 as MNHNY and CDR2 as SVGAGI (reference sequence). V lost 4 bases, J lost 6 bases, and 18 bases lay in between. The CDR3 consists of 15 residues. The CDR3 DNA is TGTGCCAGCAGTTTTGTTGTCGGGGGGGCAGATGGCTACACCTTC. Its protein is CASSFVVGGADGYTF.

The chain joins TRBV19 to TRBJ1-1; TRBD1 agrees at 9 bases. The CDR3 consists of 15 residues. Per germline, CDR1 LNHDA and CDR2 SQIVND (reference sequence). With V trimmed by 5 bases and J by 5 bases, 9 bases remained unmatched. The CDR3 reads CASSPPGQGWTEAFF. DNA for the CDR3: TGTGCCAGTAGTCCTCCGGGACAGGGTTGGACTGAAGCTTTCTTT. The whole variable domain, filled in from reference TRBV19 and TRBJ1-1, reads DGGITQSPKYLFRKEGQNVTLSCEQNLNHDAMYWYRQDPGQGLRLIYYSQIVNDFQKGDIAEGYSVSREKKESFPLTVTSAQKNPTAFYLCASSPPGQGWTEAFFGQGTRLTVV.

The sample holds a few counts of this clone. This rearrangement joins TRBV15 to TRBJ1-5; D may be TRBD1 (5 bases). Trimming pared 3 bases from V and 7 bases from J, leaving 13 bases between. The CDR3 is 14 residues long. Per germline, CDR1 LNHNV and CDR2 YYDKDF (reference sequence). CDR3 sequence (DNA): TGTGCCACCAGCAGCCAGGGTACTTGGCAGCCCCAGCATTTT. It encodes CATSSQGTWQPQHF.

V gene TRBV5-1 combines with J gene TRBJ2-3; TRBD2 matches at 7 bases. There are 14 residues in the CDR3. Looked up from germline, CDR1 is SGHRS and CDR2 is YFSETQ. V trimming: 5 bases; J trimming: 4 bases; junction bases outside the gene matches: 7. The CDR3 loop is CASRFGGGADTQYF. For the CDR3, the DNA is TGCGCCAGCAGGTTCGGCGGGGGAGCAGATACGCAGTATTTT. The variable domain in full, completed from reference TRBV5-1 and TRBJ2-3, reads KAGVTQTPRYLIKTRGQQVTLSCSPISGHRSVSWYQQTPGQGLQFLFEYFSETQRNKGNFPGRFSGRQFSNSRSEMNVSTLELGDSALYLCASRFGGGADTQYFGPGTRLTVL.

The chain employs TRBV3-1 (or the pseudogene TRBV3-2) and TRBJ1-2; no clear D gene. The CDR3 is 14 residues long. V was shortened by 1 base and J by 6 bases, with 12 bases between the two germline ends. Germline V gives CDR1 LGHDT, CDR2 YNNKEL (reference sequence). The CDR3 sequence: CASSQGPVGNGYTF. CDR3 DNA sequence: TGTGCCAGCAGCCAAGGCCCTGTCGGGAATGGCTACACCTTC.

The chain joins TRBV4-3 to TRBJ2-2; 8 nucleotides agree with TRBD2. V lost 8 bases and J lost 1; bases outside the gene matches: 6. Germline V gene lookup returns CDR1 LGHNA and CDR2 YSLEER. The CDR3 length is 15 residues. The CDR3 spells CASARLAGNTGELFF. CDR3 in DNA: TGCGCCAGCGCGCGTCTAGCGGGGAACACCGGGGAGCTGTTTTTT.

This clone is a singleton in its sample. This chain links TRBV7-2 with TRBJ1-4; tentative D call: TRBD1 (5 bases). Trimming stripped 1 base from V and 4 bases from J, with 10 bases between. The germline CDR1 and CDR2 sequences are SGHTA and FQGNSA. This CDR3 has 15 amino acids. The CDR3 DNA reads as TGTGCCAGCAGCTTAGGGCAGGGAAGTAATGAAAAACTGTTTTTT. It is translated as CASSLGQGSNEKLFF.

V usage is TRBV6-2 or TRBV6-3 and J usage is TRBJ2-1; no clear D gene. This CDR3 is 13 amino acids long. V was cut by 4 bases and J by 10 bases, with 14 bases left in between. Germline loops: CDR1 MNHEY, CDR2 SVGEGT. The CDR3 protein is CASSSLSFQEQFF. The CDR3, as DNA: TGTGCCAGCAGTTCCCTCTCCTTCCAGGAGCAGTTCTTC.

This rearrangement joins TRBV10-3 to TRBJ2-1, with 11 bases aligning to TRBD2. The germline V gene encodes CDR1 ENHRY and CDR2 SYGVKD. Trimming at V came to 9 bases and at J to 8 bases, leaving 6 bases not matched to a gene. The length of the CDR3 is 13 residues. The CDR3 DNA sequence: TGTGCCATACTAGCGGGGGAATTGGATGAGCAGTTCTTC. Amino acid sequence: CAILAGELDEQFF.

The gene calls are TRBV6-1 and TRBJ1-3; no firm D call. The germline CDR1 and CDR2 sequences are MNHNS and SASEGT. CDR3 length: 14 residues. V was trimmed by 1 base and J by 8 bases, leaving 12 bases between them. As DNA, the CDR3 is TGTGCCAGCAGTGAAGATCAGGTTTTACACACCATATATTTT. This translates into CASSEDQVLHTIYF.

J is TRBJ2-7 and V is TRBV5-3; weak D call: TRBD1 (5 bases). TRBV5-3 qualifies as an ORF whose function is uncertain. Trimming stripped 1 base from V and 2 bases from J, with 10 bases between. The CDR3 length is 14 residues. The CDR3 spells CARSLLTDTYEQYV. CDR3 bases: TGTGCCAGAAGCTTGTTGACAGACACCTACGAGCAGTACGTC.

The chain has TRBV2 and TRBJ2-5; D unresolved. V lost 2 bases and J 5 bases, leaving 6 bases between the germline ends. The CDR3 covers 12 residues. Germline V gene sequence: CDR1 SNHLY, CDR2 FYNNEI. This CDR3 is CASSERLETQYF. The DNA of the CDR3 is TGTGCCAGCAGTGAACGACTGGAGACCCAGTACTTC.

V usage is TRBV2 and J usage is TRBJ2-2; 7 bases line up with TRBD2. This CDR3 spans 15 amino acids. V was clipped by 3 bases and J by 7 bases; unmatched bases: 8. Germline loops: CDR1 SNHLY, CDR2 FYNNEI. CDR3 DNA sequence: TGTGCCAGCAGTGAGCTGTCTAGCGGACTCGGGGAGCTGTTTTTT. Translating gives CASSELSSGLGELFF.

This chain uses TRBV29-1 with TRBJ1-2; D is perhaps TRBD1 (6 bases). V was trimmed by 0 bases and J by 1 base, leaving 15 bases between them. The CDR3 contains 16 residues. Per the germline V gene, CDR1 is SQVTM and CDR2 is ANQGSEA. The CDR3 coding sequence is TGCAGCGTTGAAGATAGGACAGCATCAGTTAACTATGGCTACACCTTC. Encoded protein: CSVEDRTASVNYGYTF.

The V call is TRBV3-1 (or the pseudogene TRBV3-2), the J call TRBJ1-1; 8 bases are a match to TRBD1. Germline V lookup: CDR1 LGHDT, CDR2 YNNKEL (reference sequence). The CDR3 runs to 17 residues. The trim removed 0 bases at V and 1 base at J, leaving 7 bases unmatched. Here the CDR3 reads CASSQDRGPWGNTEAFF. The CDR3 DNA reads TGTGCCAGCAGCCAAGACAGGGGGCCGTGGGGGAACACTGAAGCTTTCTTT.

This clone was detected once. V gene TRBV27 combines with J gene TRBJ1-1; D possibly corresponds to TRBD1 (5 bases). Trimming pared 2 bases from V and 1 base from J, leaving 5 bases between. The CDR3 consists of 13 residues. Germline lookup yields CDR1 MNHEY and CDR2 SMNVEV (reference sequence). This chain's CDR3 is CASSLRGNTEAFF. The DNA for the CDR3 is TGTGCCAGCAGTTTAAGGGGGAACACTGAAGCTTTCTTT.

V is TRBV7-2 and J is TRBJ2-7, with TRBD2 as a possible D gene (7 bases). The CDR3 has 15 amino acids. CDR1 SGHTA and CDR2 FQGNSA come from the germline V gene. Deletions cut 0 bases from V and 3 bases from J, with 12 bases between. CDR3 protein: CASSLALGGHYEQYF. The CDR3 DNA follows: TGTGCCAGCAGCTTAGCGTTGGGGGGGCACTACGAGCAGTACTTC. Variable domain in full (rest from reference TRBV7-2 and TRBJ2-7): GAGVSQSPSNKVTEKGKDVELRCDPISGHTALYWYRQSLGQGLEFLIYFQGNSAPDKSGLPSDRFSAERTGGSVSTLTIQRTQQEDSAVYLCASSLALGGHYEQYFGPGTRLTVT.

Note on this clone: At one boundary the junction diverges from the germline segment, which might be a read error. The same CDR3 is also encoded by other DNA sequences in this sample. The chain is built from TRBV5-1 and TRBJ1-5; 8 nucleotides agree with TRBD1. This CDR3 has 14 residues. The germline CDR1 and CDR2 sequences are SGHRS and YFSETQ. DNA of the CDR3: TGCGCTAGCAGCACGACAGGGGGCAATCAGCCCCAGCATTTT. This translates into CASSTTGGNQPQHF. The whole variable domain, filled in from reference TRBV5-1 and TRBJ1-5, reads KAGVTQTPRYLIKTRGQQVTLSCSPISGHRSVSWYQQTPGQGLQFLFEYFSETQRNKGNFPGRFSGRQFSNSRSEMNVSTLELGDSALYLCASSTTGGNQPQHFGDGTRLSIL.

With regard to this clone: Other nucleotide sequences from this sample produce the same CDR3. The chain uses TRBV3-1 (or the pseudogene TRBV3-2) and TRBJ2-3; TRBD2 matches at 11 bases. After removal of 1 base from V and 3 bases from J, the junction contained 3 bases not matched to a gene. CDR1 and CDR2 (germline): LGHDT, YNNKEL (reference sequence). This CDR3 has 16 residues. CDR3 in amino acids: CASSQGTSGGTDTQYF. The CDR3 DNA reads as TGTGCCAGCAGCCAAGGAACTAGCGGGGGAACAGATACGCAGTATTTT.